The T cell receptor beta chain under discussion was sequenced for a study of CD8 T cells in Susac syndrome. Both CD4+ and CD8+ T cells were negatively isolated, and TEMRA cells underwent FACS enrichment. The CDR3 consists of 16 residues. V was shortened by 8 bases and J by 6 bases, with 24 bases between the two germline ends. Germline lookup yields CDR1 MGHDK and CDR2 SYGVNS. Roughly 0.45 to 1 ug RNA was reverse transcribed with random hexamers. TCR beta CDR3 was amplified by immunoSEQ multiplex PCR. This amplification extended across 54 Vbeta and 13 Jbeta segments. TCRdb re-derived calls from the immunoSEQ multiplex PCR reads in MiXCR, one entry per CDR3 protein. The repertoire consists of more than 95,000 distinct CDR3 sequences, with approximately 96% occurring once and the leading ten covering under 0.095%.

Source material: CD4+ T cells from PBMCs. This clonotype was sampled from a human donor in good health. The chain joins TRBV25-1 to TRBJ2-3; D possibly matches TRBD1 or TRBD2 (5 bases each). In DNA form, the CDR3 reads TGTGCCAGCGGGGGATGGCTCAGCGCGTCAGGGGATACGCAGTATTTT. Translated, it gives CASGGWLSASGDTQYF.